These T cell receptor beta chains were read from a single sample in a study of shared clonotypes between healthy human individuals. Assay used: immunoSEQ multiplex PCR; TCRdb lists only in-frame clones, some missing. The table shows 700,000 or so clones, with 60% to 80% occurring only once. The sequencing input was memory CD4+ T cells sorted from blood. Receptors were obtained from a woman in her twenties or thirties in good health. Each CDR3 is given with its conserved first and last residue. Fields, in order: CDR3 protein, CDR3 DNA, V gene, clone size, CDR3 length, D gene, J gene. The D gene is left open where the match is weak. Size is stated for part of the rows, as once, few or many counts, or as a class when the clone is expanded.

CDR3 protein: CASSLQGYEQFF; CDR3 DNA: TGCGCCAGCAGCTTACAGGGCTATGAGCAGTTCTTC; V gene: TRBV5-1; clone size: NA; CDR3 length: 12; D gene: NA; J gene: TRBJ2-1
CDR3 protein: CASSRGVGNYEQYF; CDR3 DNA: TGTGCCAGCAGCAGAGGGGTGGGAAATTACGAGCAGTACTTC; V gene: TRBV9; clone size: NA; CDR3 length: 14; D gene: NA; J gene: TRBJ2-7
CDR3 protein: CASSIGQAERETQYF; CDR3 DNA: TGTGCCAGTAGTATCGGACAGGCGGAGAGAGAGACCCAGTACTTC; V gene: TRBV19; clone size: NA; CDR3 length: 15; D gene: TRBD1; J gene: TRBJ2-5
CDR3 protein: CASSYSLDRGVRGSTF; CDR3 DNA: TGTGCCAGCAGTTACTCGTTGGACAGGGGAGTAAGAGGGAGCACCTTC; V gene: TRBV6-5; clone size: few; CDR3 length: 16; D gene: TRBD1; J gene: TRBJ1-2
CDR3 protein: CASVRLAGGNEQYF; CDR3 DNA: TGTGCCAGCGTCCGGCTAGCGGGAGGGAACGAGCAGTACTTC; V gene: TRBV2; clone size: NA; CDR3 length: 14; D gene: TRBD2; J gene: TRBJ2-7
CDR3 protein: CASSPPAGNLDTQYF; CDR3 DNA: TGTGCCAGCTCACCCCCGGCAGGGAACTTAGATACGCAGTATTTT; V gene: TRBV18; clone size: NA; CDR3 length: 15; D gene: NA; J gene: TRBJ2-3
CDR3 protein: CAWSSPSLGVRGEKLFF; CDR3 DNA: TGTGCCTGGAGTTCCCCCAGTCTGGGGGTAAGGGGGGAAAAACTGTTTTTT; V gene: TRBV30; clone size: NA; CDR3 length: 17; D gene: NA; J gene: TRBJ1-4
CDR3 protein: CASSRALSGNTIYF; CDR3 DNA: TGTGCCAGCAGTAGGGCACTCTCTGGAAACACCATATATTTT; V gene: TRBV28; clone size: NA; CDR3 length: 14; D gene: NA; J gene: TRBJ1-3
CDR3 protein: CASSLSGLSTDTQYF; CDR3 DNA: TGCGCCAGCAGCTTGAGCGGGCTTAGCACAGATACGCAGTATTTT; V gene: TRBV5-1; clone size: NA; CDR3 length: 15; D gene: NA; J gene: TRBJ2-3
CDR3 protein: CASSPGPSSSYEQYF; CDR3 DNA: TGTGCCAGCAGCCCAGGCCCGTCTAGCTCCTACGAGCAGTACTTC; V gene: TRBV5-4; clone size: NA; CDR3 length: 15; D gene: NA; J gene: TRBJ2-7
CDR3 protein: CASSWGRNKGGDTQYF; CDR3 DNA: TGTGCCAGCAGCTGGGGGAGGAACAAAGGGGGAGATACGCAGTATTTT; V gene: TRBV28; clone size: NA; CDR3 length: 16; D gene: NA; J gene: TRBJ2-3
CDR3 protein: CAWSNTVSRGGGNYGYTF; CDR3 DNA: TGTGCCTGGAGTAATACCGTATCGAGAGGGGGAGGAAACTATGGCTACACCTTC; V gene: TRBV30; clone size: NA; CDR3 length: 18; D gene: NA; J gene: TRBJ1-2
CDR3 protein: CASSFHDRPNQPQHF; CDR3 DNA: TGTGCCAGCAGTTTTCACGACAGACCAAATCAGCCCCAGCATTTT; V gene: TRBV28; clone size: few; CDR3 length: 15; D gene: NA; J gene: TRBJ1-5
CDR3 protein: CASSKELNTEAFF; CDR3 DNA: TGTGCCAGCAGCAAAGAATTGAACACTGAAGCTTTCTTT; V gene: TRBV5-4; clone size: NA; CDR3 length: 13; D gene: NA; J gene: TRBJ1-1
CDR3 protein: CASSRSGVQGGEQFF; CDR3 DNA: TGTGCCAGCAGTAGATCCGGGGTACAGGGGGGTGAGCAGTTCTTC; V gene: TRBV27; clone size: few; CDR3 length: 15; D gene: TRBD1; J gene: TRBJ2-1
CDR3 protein: CASSQTGTGTNYGYTF; CDR3 DNA: TGTGCCAGCAGCCAGACAGGGACAGGGACTAACTATGGCTACACCTTC; V gene: TRBV4-2; clone size: NA; CDR3 length: 16; D gene: TRBD1; J gene: TRBJ1-2
CDR3 protein: CASGQPGPQETQYF; CDR3 DNA: TGTGCCAGCGGGCAACCGGGACCGCAAGAGACCCAGTACTTC; V gene: TRBV2; clone size: NA; CDR3 length: 14; D gene: NA; J gene: TRBJ2-5
CDR3 protein: CASSFNRDRGFTGELFF; CDR3 DNA: TGCGCCAGCAGCTTCAACCGGGACAGGGGGTTCACCGGGGAGCTGTTTTTT; V gene: TRBV5-1; clone size: NA; CDR3 length: 17; D gene: TRBD1; J gene: TRBJ2-2
CDR3 protein: CASSFSGKYEQYF; CDR3 DNA: TGTGCCAGCAGTTTCAGCGGGAAGTACGAGCAGTACTTC; V gene: TRBV7-9; clone size: NA; CDR3 length: 13; D gene: TRBD2; J gene: TRBJ2-7
CDR3 protein: CASSESKETQYF; CDR3 DNA: TGTGCCAGCAGTGAATCGAAGGAGACCCAGTACTTC; V gene: TRBV25-1; clone size: NA; CDR3 length: 12; D gene: NA; J gene: TRBJ2-5
CDR3 protein: CASSLLGAEAYEQYF; CDR3 DNA: TGTGCCAGCAGCTTACTTGGCGCGGAAGCCTACGAGCAGTACTTC; V gene: TRBV11-2; clone size: NA; CDR3 length: 15; D gene: NA; J gene: TRBJ2-7
CDR3 protein: CASSPRDRGLYEQYF; CDR3 DNA: TGTGCCAGCAGCCCCCGGGACAGGGGGCTCTACGAGCAGTACTTC; V gene: TRBV7-9; clone size: NA; CDR3 length: 15; D gene: TRBD1; J gene: TRBJ2-7
CDR3 protein: CASSLAGNQPQHF; CDR3 DNA: TGTGCCAGCAGTTTGGCAGGCAATCAGCCCCAGCATTTT; V gene: TRBV27; clone size: NA; CDR3 length: 13; D gene: NA; J gene: TRBJ1-5
CDR3 protein: CASSWPSGRTDTQYF; CDR3 DNA: TGTGCCAGTAGTTGGCCTAGCGGGAGGACAGATACGCAGTATTTT; V gene: TRBV19; clone size: few; CDR3 length: 15; D gene: TRBD2; J gene: TRBJ2-3
CDR3 protein: CASSLGWDTTYEQYF; CDR3 DNA: TGTGCCAGCAGCTTGGGGTGGGACACGACCTACGAGCAGTACTTC; V gene: TRBV5-4; clone size: NA; CDR3 length: 15; D gene: NA; J gene: TRBJ2-7
CDR3 protein: CASRNPNTGELFF; CDR3 DNA: TGTGCCAGCAGGAACCCGAACACCGGGGAGCTGTTTTTT; V gene: TRBV28; clone size: few; CDR3 length: 13; D gene: NA; J gene: TRBJ2-2
CDR3 protein: CASSLWTSGPYNEQFF; CDR3 DNA: TGTGCCAGCAGTTTATGGACTAGCGGGCCCTACAATGAGCAGTTCTTC; V gene: TRBV27; clone size: NA; CDR3 length: 16; D gene: TRBD2; J gene: TRBJ2-1
CDR3 protein: CASSLVGGSADTQYF; CDR3 DNA: TGCGCCAGCAGCTTGGTGGGTGGGAGCGCAGATACGCAGTATTTT; V gene: TRBV5-1; clone size: NA; CDR3 length: 15; D gene: NA; J gene: TRBJ2-3
CDR3 protein: CASSPTGVKDEQYF; CDR3 DNA: TGCGCCAGCAGCCCAACAGGGGTAAAGGACGAGCAGTACTTC; V gene: TRBV4-1; clone size: NA; CDR3 length: 14; D gene: TRBD1; J gene: TRBJ2-7
CDR3 protein: CASSLPSRCTEAFF; CDR3 DNA: TGTGCCAGCAGCCTCCCTTCAAGATGCACTGAAGCTTTCTTT; V gene: TRBV21-1; clone size: NA; CDR3 length: 14; D gene: NA; J gene: TRBJ1-1
CDR3 protein: CASSHEGVGQPQHF; CDR3 DNA: TGTGCCAGCAGCCATGAGGGTGTTGGGCAGCCCCAGCATTTT; V gene: TRBV4-2; clone size: NA; CDR3 length: 14; D gene: NA; J gene: TRBJ1-5
CDR3 protein: CASKLGDLQPQHF; CDR3 DNA: TGTGCCAGCAAGTTAGGAGACTTACAGCCCCAGCATTTT; V gene: TRBV2; clone size: NA; CDR3 length: 13; D gene: NA; J gene: TRBJ1-5
CDR3 protein: CASSFMNIQYF; CDR3 DNA: TGTGCCAGCAGTTTCATGAACATTCAGTACTTC; V gene: TRBV27; clone size: NA; CDR3 length: 11; D gene: NA; J gene: TRBJ2-4
CDR3 protein: CAGTHDLGTRGYTF; CDR3 DNA: TGTGCCGGAACACACGACCTCGGGACTCGCGGCTACACCTTC; V gene: TRBV2; clone size: NA; CDR3 length: 14; D gene: NA; J gene: TRBJ1-2
CDR3 protein: CASSDQIGNTEAFF; CDR3 DNA: TGTGCCAGCAGTGATCAGATTGGGAACACTGAAGCTTTCTTT; V gene: TRBV6-1; clone size: NA; CDR3 length: 14; D gene: NA; J gene: TRBJ1-1
CDR3 protein: CASSLQGATNQPQHF; CDR3 DNA: TGTGCCAGCTCACTACAGGGGGCCACCAATCAGCCCCAGCATTTT; V gene: TRBV18; clone size: NA; CDR3 length: 15; D gene: TRBD1; J gene: TRBJ1-5
CDR3 protein: CASSPGLGTYNEQFF; CDR3 DNA: TGTGCCAGCAGTCCTGGACTAGGAACCTACAATGAGCAGTTCTTC; V gene: TRBV27; clone size: once; CDR3 length: 15; D gene: TRBD2; J gene: TRBJ2-1
CDR3 protein: CASSLVPNSGANVLTF; CDR3 DNA: TGTGCCAGCAGCTTAGTGCCCAACTCTGGGGCCAACGTCCTGACTTTC; V gene: TRBV11-2; clone size: NA; CDR3 length: 16; D gene: NA; J gene: TRBJ2-6
CDR3 protein: CASSSGQGGTEAFF; CDR3 DNA: TGCGCCAGCAGCTCAGGACAGGGAGGCACTGAAGCTTTCTTT; V gene: TRBV5-1; clone size: NA; CDR3 length: 14; D gene: TRBD1; J gene: TRBJ1-1
CDR3 protein: CASSLGVSGNTIYF; CDR3 DNA: TGTGCCAGCAGCTTAGGCGTTTCGGGAAACACCATATATTTT; V gene: TRBV11-2; clone size: few; CDR3 length: 14; D gene: NA; J gene: TRBJ1-3
CDR3 protein: CSVVGGGRSEQYF; CDR3 DNA: TGCAGCGTTGTAGGAGGGGGTCGAAGCGAGCAGTACTTC; V gene: TRBV29-1; clone size: NA; CDR3 length: 13; D gene: NA; J gene: TRBJ2-7
CDR3 protein: CASSVEAGVGEQFF; CDR3 DNA: TGTGCCAGCAGCGTAGAGGCAGGGGTCGGCGAGCAGTTCTTC; V gene: TRBV9; clone size: few; CDR3 length: 14; D gene: NA; J gene: TRBJ2-1
CDR3 protein: CASSPRTSGGTQYF; CDR3 DNA: TGTGCCAGCAGTCCTAGGACTAGCGGGGGTACGCAGTATTTT; V gene: TRBV2; clone size: few; CDR3 length: 14; D gene: TRBD2; J gene: TRBJ2-3
CDR3 protein: CASRSTGGRQPQHF; CDR3 DNA: TGTGCCAGCAGGAGTACAGGGGGCAGACAGCCCCAGCATTTT; V gene: TRBV28; clone size: NA; CDR3 length: 14; D gene: TRBD1; J gene: TRBJ1-5
CDR3 protein: CASSPIDRAPYGYTF; CDR3 DNA: TGTGCCAGTAGCCCAATTGACAGGGCCCCCTATGGCTACACCTTC; V gene: TRBV19; clone size: NA; CDR3 length: 15; D gene: TRBD1; J gene: TRBJ1-2
CDR3 protein: CASSLAGLADEQFF; CDR3 DNA: TGTGCCAGCAGCTTAGCCGGACTAGCGGACGAGCAGTTCTTC; V gene: TRBV11-2; clone size: NA; CDR3 length: 14; D gene: TRBD2; J gene: TRBJ2-1
CDR3 protein: CSVERFEMGAFF; CDR3 DNA: TGCAGCGTTGAGAGGTTCGAAATGGGAGCTTTCTTT; V gene: TRBV29-1; clone size: NA; CDR3 length: 12; D gene: NA; J gene: TRBJ1-1
CDR3 protein: CASTTEAFLNTEAFF; CDR3 DNA: TGTGCCAGTACCACCGAGGCCTTTCTGAACACTGAAGCTTTCTTT; V gene: TRBV19; clone size: NA; CDR3 length: 15; D gene: NA; J gene: TRBJ1-1
CDR3 protein: CASGQATGELFF; CDR3 DNA: TGTGCCAGTGGACAGGCAACCGGGGAGCTGTTTTTT; V gene: TRBV2; clone size: few; CDR3 length: 12; D gene: TRBD1; J gene: TRBJ2-2